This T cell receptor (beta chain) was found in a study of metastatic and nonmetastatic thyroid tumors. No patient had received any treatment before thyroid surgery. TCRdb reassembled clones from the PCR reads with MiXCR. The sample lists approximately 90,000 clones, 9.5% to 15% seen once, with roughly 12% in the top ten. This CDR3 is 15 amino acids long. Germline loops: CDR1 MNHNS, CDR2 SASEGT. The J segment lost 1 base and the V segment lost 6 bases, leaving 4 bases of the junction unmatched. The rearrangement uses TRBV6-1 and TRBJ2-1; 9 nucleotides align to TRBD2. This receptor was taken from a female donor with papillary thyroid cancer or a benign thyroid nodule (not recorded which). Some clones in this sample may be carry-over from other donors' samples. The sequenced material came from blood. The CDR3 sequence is CASRRTSVSYNEQFF. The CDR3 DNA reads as TGTGCCAGCAGGCGGACTAGCGTTTCCTACAATGAGCAGTTCTTC.